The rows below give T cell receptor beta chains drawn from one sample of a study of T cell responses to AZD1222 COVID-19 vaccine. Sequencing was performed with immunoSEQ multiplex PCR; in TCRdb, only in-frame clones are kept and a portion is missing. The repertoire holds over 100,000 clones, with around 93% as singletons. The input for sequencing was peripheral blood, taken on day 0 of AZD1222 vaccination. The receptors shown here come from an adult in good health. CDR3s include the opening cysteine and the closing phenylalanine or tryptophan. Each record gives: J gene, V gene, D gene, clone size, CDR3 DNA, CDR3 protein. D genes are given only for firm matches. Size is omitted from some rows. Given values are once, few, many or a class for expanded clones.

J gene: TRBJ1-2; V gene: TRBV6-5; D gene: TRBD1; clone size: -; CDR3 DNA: TGTGCCAGCAGCCCCTATACAGGGGGTTTAGGCTACACCTTC; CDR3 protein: CASSPYTGGLGYTF
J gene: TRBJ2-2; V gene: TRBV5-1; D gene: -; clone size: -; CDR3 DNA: TGCGCCAGCAGCTTCTCCTCCGGGCCGGGGGGCAGGGGCACCGGGGAGCTGTTTTTT; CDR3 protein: CASSFSSGPGGRGTGELFF
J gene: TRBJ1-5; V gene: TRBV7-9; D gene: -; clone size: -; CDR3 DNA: TGTGCCAGCAGCTTTTGGGACAGCAATCAGCCCCAGCATTTT; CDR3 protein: CASSFWDSNQPQHF
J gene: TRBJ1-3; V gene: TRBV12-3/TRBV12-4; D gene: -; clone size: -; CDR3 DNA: TGTGCCAGCATTCCGGGACTTAGAAACACCATATATTTT; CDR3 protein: CASIPGLRNTIYF
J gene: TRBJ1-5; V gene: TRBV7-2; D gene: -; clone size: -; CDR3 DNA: TGTGCCAGCAGCTTAATCTTAGCCAGCAATCAGCCCCAGCATTTT; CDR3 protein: CASSLILASNQPQHF
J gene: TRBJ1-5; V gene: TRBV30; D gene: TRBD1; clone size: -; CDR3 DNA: TGTGCCTGGAGTCGACAGGGGAATCAGCCCCAGCATTTT; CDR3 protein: CAWSRQGNQPQHF
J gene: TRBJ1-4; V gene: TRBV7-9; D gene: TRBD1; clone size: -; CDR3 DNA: TGTGCCAGCAGCCGCCTGGGACAGGGAGGGGAAAAACTGTTTTTT; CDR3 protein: CASSRLGQGGEKLFF
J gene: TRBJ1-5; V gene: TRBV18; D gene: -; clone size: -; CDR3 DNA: TGTGCCAGCTCACCGGGCCGAAGGGATCAGCCCCAGCATTTT; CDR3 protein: CASSPGRRDQPQHF
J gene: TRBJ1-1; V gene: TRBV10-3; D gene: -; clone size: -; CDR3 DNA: TGTGCCACCCAAAACTTAGGACAGCTGAACACTGAAGCTTTCTTT; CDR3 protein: CATQNLGQLNTEAFF
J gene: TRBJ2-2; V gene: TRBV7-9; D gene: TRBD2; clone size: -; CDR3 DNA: TGTGCCAGCAGCCCGGGACTAGCGGCCGGGGAGCTGTTTTTT; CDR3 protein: CASSPGLAAGELFF
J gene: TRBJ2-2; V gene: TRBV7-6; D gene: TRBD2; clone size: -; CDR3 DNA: TGTGCCAGCAGCTCCGGACTAGCGGGAGCCACCGGGGAGCTGTTTTTT; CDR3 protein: CASSSGLAGATGELFF
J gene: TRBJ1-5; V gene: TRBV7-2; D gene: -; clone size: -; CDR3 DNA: TGTGCCAGCAGCTTCTTGGCCGGTAATCAGCCCCAGCATTTT; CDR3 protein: CASSFLAGNQPQHF
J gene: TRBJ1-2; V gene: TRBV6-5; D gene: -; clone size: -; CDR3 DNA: TGTGCCAGCACCCTGACAGTGGAAAACTATGGCTACACCTTC; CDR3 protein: CASTLTVENYGYTF
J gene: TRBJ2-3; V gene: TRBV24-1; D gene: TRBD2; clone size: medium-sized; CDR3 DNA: TGTGCCACCAGTGTTGGGACTAGCAGCACAGATACGCAGTATTTT; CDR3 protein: CATSVGTSSTDTQYF
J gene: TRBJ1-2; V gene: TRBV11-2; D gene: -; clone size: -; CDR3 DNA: TGTGCCAGCAGCTTAGACGGCCAGGAGTACTATGGCTACACCTTC; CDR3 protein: CASSLDGQEYYGYTF
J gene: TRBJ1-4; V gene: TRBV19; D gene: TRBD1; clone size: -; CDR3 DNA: TGTGCCAGTAGTATAATCTCGACAGGGGCGACTGAAAAACTGTTTTTT; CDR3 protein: CASSIISTGATEKLFF
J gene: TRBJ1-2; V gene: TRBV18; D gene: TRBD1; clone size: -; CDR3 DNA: TGTGCCAGCTCACTCTCCGGACAGGGGGACTATGGCTACACCTTC; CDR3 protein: CASSLSGQGDYGYTF
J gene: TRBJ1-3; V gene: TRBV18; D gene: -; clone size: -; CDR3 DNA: TGTGCCAGCTCACCCAACAGGGACCCAGGAAACACCATATATTTT; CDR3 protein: CASSPNRDPGNTIYF
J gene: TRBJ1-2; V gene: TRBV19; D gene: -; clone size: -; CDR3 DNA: TGTGCCAGTAGTATAGACAAATACTATGGCTACACCTTC; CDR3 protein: CASSIDKYYGYTF
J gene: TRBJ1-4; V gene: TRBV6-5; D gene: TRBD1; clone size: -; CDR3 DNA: TGTGCCAGCAGTTCCAGGGGGCCAACTAATGAAAAACTGTTTTTT; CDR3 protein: CASSSRGPTNEKLFF
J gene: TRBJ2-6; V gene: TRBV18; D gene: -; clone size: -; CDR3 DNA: TGTGCCAGCTCACCTGTATCTGGGGCCAACGTCCTGACTTTC; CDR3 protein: CASSPVSGANVLTF
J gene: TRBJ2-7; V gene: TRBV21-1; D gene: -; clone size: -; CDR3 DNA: TGTGCCAGCCAACACTTTCCCTCCGGGACAGCCTCCTACGAGCAGTACTTC; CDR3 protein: CASQHFPSGTASYEQYF
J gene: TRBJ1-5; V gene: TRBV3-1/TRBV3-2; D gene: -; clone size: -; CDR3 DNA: TGTGCCAGCAGCCAAGGTGGGCCCCAGCATTTT; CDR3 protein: CASSQGGPQHF
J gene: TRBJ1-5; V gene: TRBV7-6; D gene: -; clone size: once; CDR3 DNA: TGTGCCAGCAGCCTTATCTGGGGGCGTTATCAGCCCCAGCATTTT; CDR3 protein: CASSLIWGRYQPQHF
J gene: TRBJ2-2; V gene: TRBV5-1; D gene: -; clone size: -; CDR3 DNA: TGCGCCAGCAGCTTGGCCCCAGCGGGTAACGGGGAGCTGTTTTTT; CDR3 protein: CASSLAPAGNGELFF
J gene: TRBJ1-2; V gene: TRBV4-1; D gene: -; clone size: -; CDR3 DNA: TGCGCCAGCAGCCAAGATTGGGGGCTGGCCCTGGGTCGAGGCTACACCTTC; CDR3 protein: CASSQDWGLALGRGYTF
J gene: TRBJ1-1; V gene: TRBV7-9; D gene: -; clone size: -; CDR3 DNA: TGTGCCAGCAGCTTGGCAGGGGTCTGGAACACTGAAGCTTTCTTT; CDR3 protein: CASSLAGVWNTEAFF
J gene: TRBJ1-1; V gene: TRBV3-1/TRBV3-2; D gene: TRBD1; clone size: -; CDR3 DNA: TGTGCCAGCAGCCAGGTCGGACAGGGACAGCCTGAAGCTTTCTTT; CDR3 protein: CASSQVGQGQPEAFF
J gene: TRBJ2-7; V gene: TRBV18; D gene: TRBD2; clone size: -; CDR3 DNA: TGTGCCAGCTCACCAACAGGACTAGCGGGAGCCTTCTCCTACGAGCAGTACTTC; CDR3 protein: CASSPTGLAGAFSYEQYF
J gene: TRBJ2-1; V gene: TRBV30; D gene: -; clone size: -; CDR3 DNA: TGTGCCTGGAGTCGGAGTCCGCGATACAATGAGCAGTTCTTC; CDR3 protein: CAWSRSPRYNEQFF
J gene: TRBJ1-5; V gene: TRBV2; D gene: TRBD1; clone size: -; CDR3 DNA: TGTGCCAGCAGTACGGACAGGGCGATCACCAATCAGCCCCAGCATTTT; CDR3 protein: CASSTDRAITNQPQHF
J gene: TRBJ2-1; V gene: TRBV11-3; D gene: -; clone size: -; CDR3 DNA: TGTGCCAGCAGCTTAGGGAGTGGTTCCTACAATGAGCAGTTCTTC; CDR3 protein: CASSLGSGSYNEQFF
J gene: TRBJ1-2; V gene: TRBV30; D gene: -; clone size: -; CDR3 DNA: TGTGCCTGGACCCTTGCTAACTATGGCTACACCTTC; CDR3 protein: CAWTLANYGYTF
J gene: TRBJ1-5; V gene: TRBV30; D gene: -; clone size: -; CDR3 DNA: TGTGCCTGGAGGAACGGGAATCAGCCCCAGCATTTT; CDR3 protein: CAWRNGNQPQHF
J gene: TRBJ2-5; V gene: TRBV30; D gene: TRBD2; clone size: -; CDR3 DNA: TGTGCCTGGAGTGTAGTCGGGACTACCCGGGAGACCCAGTACTTC; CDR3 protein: CAWSVVGTTRETQYF
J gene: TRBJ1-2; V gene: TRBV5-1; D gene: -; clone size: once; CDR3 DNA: TGCGCCAGCAGCTTGACTGTTAACTATGGCTACACCTTC; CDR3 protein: CASSLTVNYGYTF
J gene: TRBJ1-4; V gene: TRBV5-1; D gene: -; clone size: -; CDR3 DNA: TGCGCCAGCAGCTTGATGGGGGCAACTAATGAAAAACTGTTTTTT; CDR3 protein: CASSLMGATNEKLFF
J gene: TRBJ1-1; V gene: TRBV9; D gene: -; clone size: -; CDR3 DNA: TGTGCCAGCAGCGTACGGCCGGAGGTGGGGAACACTGAAGCTTTCTTT; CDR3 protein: CASSVRPEVGNTEAFF
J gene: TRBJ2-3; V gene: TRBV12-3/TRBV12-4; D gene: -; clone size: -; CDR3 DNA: TGTGCCAGCAGTCCGCTTTATACGCAGTATTTT; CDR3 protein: CASSPLYTQYF
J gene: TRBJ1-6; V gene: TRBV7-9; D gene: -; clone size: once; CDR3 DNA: TGTGCCAGCAGCTTCGAAAGGGAAGGTTACCCCCTCCACTTT; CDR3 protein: CASSFEREGYPLHF
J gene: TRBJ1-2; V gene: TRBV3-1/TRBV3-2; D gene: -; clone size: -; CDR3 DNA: TGTGCCAGCAGCCATCGCCAAAGGCAGGCCGCCTTTGATGGCTACACCTTC; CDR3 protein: CASSHRQRQAAFDGYTF
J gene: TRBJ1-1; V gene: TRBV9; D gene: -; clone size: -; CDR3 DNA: TGTGCCAGCAGCGTTGGAGGGCAGATGAACACTGAAGCTTTCTTT; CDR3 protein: CASSVGGQMNTEAFF
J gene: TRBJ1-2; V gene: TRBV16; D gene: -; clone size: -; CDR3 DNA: TGTGCCAGCAGCCAAAACAGGGTGGCTCTTAACTATGGCTACACCTTC; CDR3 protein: CASSQNRVALNYGYTF
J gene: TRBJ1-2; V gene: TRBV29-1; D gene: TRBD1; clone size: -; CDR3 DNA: TGCAGCGCCGAAGGGGGCTCGGGAGGCTACACCTTC; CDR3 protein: CSAEGGSGGYTF
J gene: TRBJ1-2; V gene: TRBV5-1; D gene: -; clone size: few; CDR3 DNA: TGCGCCAGCAGTATTCAGGGAACATATGGCTACACCTTC; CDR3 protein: CASSIQGTYGYTF